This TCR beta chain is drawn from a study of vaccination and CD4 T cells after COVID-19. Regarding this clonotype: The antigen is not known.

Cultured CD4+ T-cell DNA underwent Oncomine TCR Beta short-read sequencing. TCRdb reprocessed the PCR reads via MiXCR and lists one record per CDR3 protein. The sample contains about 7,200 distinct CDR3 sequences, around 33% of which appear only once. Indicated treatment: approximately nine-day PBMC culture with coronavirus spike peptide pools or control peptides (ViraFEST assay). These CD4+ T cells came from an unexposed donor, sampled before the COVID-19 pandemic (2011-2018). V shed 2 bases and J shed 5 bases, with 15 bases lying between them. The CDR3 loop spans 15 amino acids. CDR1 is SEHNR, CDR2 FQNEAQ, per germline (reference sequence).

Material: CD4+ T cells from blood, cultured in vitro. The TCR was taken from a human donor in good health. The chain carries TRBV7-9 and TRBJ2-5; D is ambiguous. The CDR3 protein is CASSLLSRAAETQYF. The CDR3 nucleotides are TGTGCCAGCAGCTTACTATCCCGGGCGGCGGAGACCCAGTACTTC.